The T cell receptor (beta chain) described here comes from a study of blood T cells in healthy people across ages. This clonotype was recorded a few times. Its target is unknown. Then a second PCR, running about 6 to 12 cycles, was carried out with a sample-barcoded 5' primer and a J-beta primer mix. TCRdb re-called the 5' RACE reads with MiXCR, one entry per CDR3 protein. The sample shows some 900,000 distinct CDR3 sequences, under 30% of them seen only once. General study points: Naive T cell percentage showed a strong correlation with TCR beta diversity.

Trimming took 2 bases from V and 2 from J, leaving 12 bases between them. The V gene's germline CDR1 is MNHEY and CDR2 SVGEGT. The CDR3 is made up of 15 amino acids. The sample was blood. The origin of this receptor is a woman older than 75 in good health. The J gene is TRBJ1-2, the V gene TRBV6-2 or TRBV6-3; possible D gene TRBD1, 6 bases. CDR3 sequence: CASSYAGGLNYGYTF. The CDR3 DNA reads as TGTGCCAGCAGTTACGCCGGGGGCCTGAACTATGGCTACACCTTC.